The text below deals with one TCR beta chain. The antigen remains undetermined. Assay used: immunoSEQ multiplex PCR; TCRdb lists only in-frame clones, some missing. Among 90,000 to 150,000 clones listed, roughly 91% were seen once. The entry originates in a study of T cell responses to AZD1222 COVID-19 vaccine. The study's findings and limits: Spike-wide vaccine-associated CD4 TCRs dominated at 160-218 and 743-854. Most donors were white British and more were female, and clonal diversity was possibly underestimated. No repertoire was sampled before or during the peak T cell response, only after it.

Germline V gene lookup returns CDR1 MNHNY and CDR2 SVGAGI (reference sequence). V was clipped by 6 bases and J by 6 bases; unmatched bases: 11. CDR3 length: 15 residues. Some second doses came at about 4 weeks and others at about 12 weeks; these were pooled. The chain uses TRBV6-6 and TRBJ2-3; the match to TRBD2 covers 8 bases. The specimen comprised peripheral blood, sampled 28 days after the second AZD1222 dose. The clonotype comes from an adult who received the AZD1222 COVID-19 vaccine. The CDR3 spells CASRSGGGGGDTQYF. The CDR3 nucleotides read TGTGCCAGCAGAAGCGGGGGCGGAGGAGGGGATACGCAGTATTTT.